This TCR beta chain was retrieved from a study of control samples from healthy donors and cancer patients. There are 15 residues in the CDR3. The germline V gene has CDR1 SGHKS and CDR2 YYEKEE (reference sequence). Trimming took 0 bases from V and 2 from J; bases not matched to a gene: 1. Clones were sequenced by immunoSEQ multiplex PCR, and TCRdb holds only the in-frame ones, with some missing. The sample shows 55,000 to 85,000 clones, roughly 86% of them seen only once. The sequencing sample was made of PBMCs. This clonotype was sampled from a woman aged 45-60 years with head and neck cancer. The V and J genes are TRBV5-5 and TRBJ2-7; TRBD1 aligns across 11 bases. DNA of the CDR3: TGTGCCAGCAGCTTGGAGGACAGGGGGCCCTACGAGCAGTACTTC. Its protein product is CASSLEDRGPYEQYF.